These T cell receptor beta chains were read from a single sample in a study of blood T cell repertoires in COVID-19. The data were produced by immunoSEQ multiplex PCR, yet TCRdb's version contains in-frame clones alone and is incomplete. The table includes 270,000 or so clones, approximately 90% detected once. The sequencing input was PBMCs or T cells enriched from blood (not recorded which). These receptors were taken from a woman between 35 and 50 years old with acute COVID-19. CDR3s include the opening cysteine and the closing phenylalanine or tryptophan. The D gene is left open where the match is weak.

v_call: TRBV11-2
d_call: .
j_call: TRBJ2-3
cdr3_length: 14
cdr3_nt: TGTGCCAGCAGCTTAGGGCGGGAAGCAGATACGCAGTATTTT
cdr3_aa: CASSLGREADTQYF

v_call: TRBV19
d_call: TRBD1
j_call: TRBJ2-7
cdr3_length: 14
cdr3_nt: TGTGCCAGTAGTCCAACAGGGGCCCCCTACGAGCAGTACTTC
cdr3_aa: CASSPTGAPYEQYF

v_call: TRBV12-3/TRBV12-4
d_call: .
j_call: TRBJ2-3
cdr3_length: 12
cdr3_nt: TGTGCCAGCAGCTTATACACAGATACGCAGTATTTT
cdr3_aa: CASSLYTDTQYF

v_call: TRBV9
d_call: .
j_call: TRBJ2-2
cdr3_length: 14
cdr3_nt: TGTGCCAGCAGCGAGACAGATTTTCCCGGGGAGCTGTTTTTT
cdr3_aa: CASSETDFPGELFF

v_call: TRBV7-9
d_call: TRBD1
j_call: TRBJ1-2
cdr3_length: 17
cdr3_nt: TGTGCCAGCAGCTTAGGGGGTCTGGGGCAGGGGGCCCGAGGCTACACCTTC
cdr3_aa: CASSLGGLGQGARGYTF

v_call: TRBV5-5
d_call: TRBD2
j_call: TRBJ2-5
cdr3_length: 15
cdr3_nt: TGTGCCAGCAGCTTAATAGCGGGGGTGCAAGAGACCCAGTACTTC
cdr3_aa: CASSLIAGVQETQYF

v_call: TRBV30
d_call: TRBD1
j_call: TRBJ1-1
cdr3_length: 13
cdr3_nt: TGTGCCTGGGGACAGGGGAGGGACACTGAAGCTTTCTTT
cdr3_aa: CAWGQGRDTEAFF

v_call: TRBV19
d_call: .
j_call: TRBJ2-7
cdr3_length: 15
cdr3_nt: TGTGCCAGTAGTTTTGCACTAGCACCCAACTACGAGCAGTACTTC
cdr3_aa: CASSFALAPNYEQYF

v_call: TRBV7-8
d_call: TRBD1
j_call: TRBJ2-2
cdr3_length: 15
cdr3_nt: TGTGCCAGCAGCTTAACAGGGGGCAAGAGCGGGGAGCTGTTTTTT
cdr3_aa: CASSLTGGKSGELFF

v_call: TRBV30
d_call: .
j_call: TRBJ1-5
cdr3_length: 12
cdr3_nt: TGTGCCGGGGGGCGTAGCAATCAGCCCCAGCATTTT
cdr3_aa: CAGGRSNQPQHF

v_call: TRBV5-4
d_call: .
j_call: TRBJ2-5
cdr3_length: 16
cdr3_nt: TGTGCCAGCAGCCCTGAGCGGGTCGCCCCAACGGAGACCCAGTACTTC
cdr3_aa: CASSPERVAPTETQYF